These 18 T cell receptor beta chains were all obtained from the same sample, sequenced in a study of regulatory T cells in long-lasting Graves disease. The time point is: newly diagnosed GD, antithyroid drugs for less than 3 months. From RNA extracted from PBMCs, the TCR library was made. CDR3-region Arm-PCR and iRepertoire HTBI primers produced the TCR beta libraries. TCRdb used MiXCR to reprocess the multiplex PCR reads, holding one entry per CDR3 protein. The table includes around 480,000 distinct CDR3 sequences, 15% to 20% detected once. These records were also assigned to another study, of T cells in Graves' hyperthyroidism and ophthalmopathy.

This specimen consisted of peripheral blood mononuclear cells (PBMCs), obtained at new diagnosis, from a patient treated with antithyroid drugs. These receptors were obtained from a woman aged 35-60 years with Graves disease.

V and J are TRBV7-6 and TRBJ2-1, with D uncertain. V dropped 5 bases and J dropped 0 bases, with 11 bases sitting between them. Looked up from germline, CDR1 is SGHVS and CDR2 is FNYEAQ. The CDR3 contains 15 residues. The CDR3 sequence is CASSVAQSSYNEQFF. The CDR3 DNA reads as TGTGCCAGCAGCGTTGCCCAAAGCTCCTACAATGAGCAGTTCTTC.

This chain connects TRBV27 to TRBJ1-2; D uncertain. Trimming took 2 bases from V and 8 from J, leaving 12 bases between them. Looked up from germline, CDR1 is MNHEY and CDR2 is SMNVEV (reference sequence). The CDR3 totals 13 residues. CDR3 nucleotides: TGTGCCAGCAGTTTACGGGAGGCCGAGGGCTACACCTTC. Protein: CASSLREAEGYTF.

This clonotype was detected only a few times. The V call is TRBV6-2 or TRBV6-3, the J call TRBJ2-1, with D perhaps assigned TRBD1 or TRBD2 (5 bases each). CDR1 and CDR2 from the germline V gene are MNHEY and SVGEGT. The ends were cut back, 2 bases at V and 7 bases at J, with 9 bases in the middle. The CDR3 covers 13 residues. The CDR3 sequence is CASSYPGGNEQFF. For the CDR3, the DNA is TGTGCCAGCAGTTACCCTGGGGGTAATGAGCAGTTCTTC.

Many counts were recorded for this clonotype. The CDR3 nucleotides read TGTGCCAGCAGCTCCACCTTACAGGGGACCACTGAAGCTTTCTTT. Translating gives CASSSTLQGTTEAFF. The chain is built from TRBV13 and TRBJ1-1; 7 bases are shared with TRBD1. CDR1 and CDR2 (germline): PRHDT, FYEKMQ (reference sequence). This CDR3 comprises 15 residues. V dropped 4 bases and J dropped 4; count of bases not matched to a gene: 9.

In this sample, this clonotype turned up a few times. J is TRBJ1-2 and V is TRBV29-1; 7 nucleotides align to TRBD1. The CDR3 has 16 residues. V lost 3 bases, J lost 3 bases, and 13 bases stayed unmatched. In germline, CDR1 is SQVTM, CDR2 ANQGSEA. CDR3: CSVDPRHAQGYYGYTF. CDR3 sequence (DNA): TGCAGCGTTGACCCCAGGCATGCACAGGGGTACTATGGCTACACCTTC.

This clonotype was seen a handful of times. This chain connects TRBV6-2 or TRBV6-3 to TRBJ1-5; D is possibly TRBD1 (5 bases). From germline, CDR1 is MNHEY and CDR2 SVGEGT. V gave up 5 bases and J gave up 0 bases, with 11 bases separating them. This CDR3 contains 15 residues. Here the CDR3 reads CASSENRYSNQPQHF. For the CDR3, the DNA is TGTGCCAGCAGTGAAAACAGGTATAGCAATCAGCCCCAGCATTTT.

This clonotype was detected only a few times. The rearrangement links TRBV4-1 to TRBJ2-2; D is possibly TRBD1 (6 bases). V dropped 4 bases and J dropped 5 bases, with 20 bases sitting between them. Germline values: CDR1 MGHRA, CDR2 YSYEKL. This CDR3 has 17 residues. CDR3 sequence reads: CASSRPGQKVVTGELFF. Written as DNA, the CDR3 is TGCGCCAGCAGCCGCCCTGGACAGAAGGTCGTTACCGGGGAGCTGTTTTTT.

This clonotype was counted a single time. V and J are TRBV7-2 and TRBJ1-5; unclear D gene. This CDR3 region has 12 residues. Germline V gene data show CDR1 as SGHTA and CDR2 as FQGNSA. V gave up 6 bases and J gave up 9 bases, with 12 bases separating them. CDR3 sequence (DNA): TGTGCCAGCAGTCAAAGTTGGGGGCCCCAGCATTTT. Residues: CASSQSWGPQHF.

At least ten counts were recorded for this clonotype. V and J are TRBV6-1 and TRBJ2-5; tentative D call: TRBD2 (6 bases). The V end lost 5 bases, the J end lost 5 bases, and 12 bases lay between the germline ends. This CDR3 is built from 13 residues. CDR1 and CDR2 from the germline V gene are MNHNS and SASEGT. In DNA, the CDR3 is TGTGCCAGCAGTACGGGGGAATGGGAGACCCAGTACTTC. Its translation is CASSTGEWETQYF.

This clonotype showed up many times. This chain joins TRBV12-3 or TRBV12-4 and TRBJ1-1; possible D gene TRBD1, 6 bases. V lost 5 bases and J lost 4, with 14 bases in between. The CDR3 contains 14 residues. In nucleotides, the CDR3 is TGTGCCAGCAGTCCAGTGGGGGCGACCACTGAAGCTTTCTTT. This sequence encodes CASSPVGATTEAFF.

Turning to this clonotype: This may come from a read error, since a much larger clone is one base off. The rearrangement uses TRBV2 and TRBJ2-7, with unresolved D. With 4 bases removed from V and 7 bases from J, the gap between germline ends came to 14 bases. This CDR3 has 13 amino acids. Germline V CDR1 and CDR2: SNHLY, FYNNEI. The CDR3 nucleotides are TGTGCCAGCAGTGCGCTTCCCTGGCTTGAGCAGTACTTC. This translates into CASSALPWLEQYF.

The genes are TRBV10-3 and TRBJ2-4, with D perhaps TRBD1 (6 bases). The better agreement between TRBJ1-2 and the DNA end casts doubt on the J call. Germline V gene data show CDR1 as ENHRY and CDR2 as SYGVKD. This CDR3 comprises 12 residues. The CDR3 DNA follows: TGTGCCATCCGGGGTACAGGGTATGGCTACACCTTC. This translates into CAIRGTGYGYTF.

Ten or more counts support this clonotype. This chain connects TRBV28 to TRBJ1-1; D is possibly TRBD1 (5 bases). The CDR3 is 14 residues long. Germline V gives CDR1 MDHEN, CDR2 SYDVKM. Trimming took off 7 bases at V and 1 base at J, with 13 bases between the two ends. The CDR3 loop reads CASTRGGGNTEAFF. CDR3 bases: TGTGCCAGCACCCGGGGGGGAGGGAACACTGAAGCTTTCTTT.

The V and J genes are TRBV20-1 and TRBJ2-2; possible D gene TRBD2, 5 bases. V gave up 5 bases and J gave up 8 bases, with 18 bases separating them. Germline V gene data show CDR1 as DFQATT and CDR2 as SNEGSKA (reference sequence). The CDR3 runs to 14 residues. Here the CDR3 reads CSAPQDSSGGELFF. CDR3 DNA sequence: TGCAGTGCTCCCCAGGACTCCTCAGGAGGGGAGCTGTTTTTT.

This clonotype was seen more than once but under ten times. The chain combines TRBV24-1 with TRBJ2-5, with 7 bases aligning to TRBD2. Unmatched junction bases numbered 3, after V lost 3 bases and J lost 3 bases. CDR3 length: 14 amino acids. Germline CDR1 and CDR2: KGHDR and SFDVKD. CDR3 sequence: CATSDGGLEETQYF. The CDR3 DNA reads TGTGCCACCAGTGATGGCGGACTAGAAGAGACCCAGTACTTC.

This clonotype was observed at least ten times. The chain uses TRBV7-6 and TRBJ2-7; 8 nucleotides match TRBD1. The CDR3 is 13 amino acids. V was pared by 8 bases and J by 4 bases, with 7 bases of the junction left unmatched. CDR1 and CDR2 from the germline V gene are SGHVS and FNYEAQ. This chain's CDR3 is CASQLQGDYEQYF. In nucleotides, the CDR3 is TGTGCCAGCCAATTACAGGGGGATTACGAGCAGTACTTC. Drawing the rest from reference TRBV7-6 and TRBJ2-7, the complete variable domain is GAGVSQSPRYKVTKRGQDVALRCDPISGHVSLYWYRQALGQGPEFLTYFNYEAQQDKSGLPNDRFSAERPEGSISTLTIQRTEQRDSAMYRCASQLQGDYEQYFGPGTRLTVT.

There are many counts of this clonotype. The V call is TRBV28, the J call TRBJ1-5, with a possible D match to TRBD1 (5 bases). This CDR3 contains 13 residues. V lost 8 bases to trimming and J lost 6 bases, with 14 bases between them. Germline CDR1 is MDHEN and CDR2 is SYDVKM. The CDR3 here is CASWTTQGQPQHF. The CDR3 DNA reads TGTGCCAGCTGGACCACCCAGGGTCAGCCCCAGCATTTT. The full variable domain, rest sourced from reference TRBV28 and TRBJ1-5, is DVKVTQSSRYLVKRTGEKVFLECVQDMDHENMFWYRQDPGLGLRLIYFSYDVKMKEKGDIPEGYSVSREKKERFSLILESASTNQTSMYLCASWTTQGQPQHFGDGTRLSIL.

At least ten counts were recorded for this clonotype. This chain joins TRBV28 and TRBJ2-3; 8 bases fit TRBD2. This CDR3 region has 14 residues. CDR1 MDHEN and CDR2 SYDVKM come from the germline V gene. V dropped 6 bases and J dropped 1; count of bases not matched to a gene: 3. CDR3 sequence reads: CASRSGGGTDTQYF. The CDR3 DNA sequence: TGTGCCAGCAGAAGCGGGGGAGGCACAGATACGCAGTATTTT.